A selection of T cell receptor beta chains follows, all from one sample in a study of T cells in Graves' hyperthyroidism and ophthalmopathy. Using its own MiXCR run on the multiplex PCR reads, TCRdb lists one record per CDR3 protein. The data hold roughly 570,000 distinct CDR3 sequences, with 46% observed a single time. Sample: peripheral blood or thyroid tissue (not recorded which). The receptors derive from a woman between 18 and 29 years old with Graves' hyperthyroidism. CDR3s include the opening cysteine and the closing phenylalanine or tryptophan.

cdr3_aa	v_call	j_call
CSVELGEYAYNEQFF	TRBV29-1	TRBJ2-1
CSAGGGEKLFF	TRBV20-1	TRBJ1-4
CASSLEGGAPLHF	TRBV5-1	TRBJ1-6
CSARDARESGNTIYF	TRBV20-1	TRBJ1-3
CATSKATSGSNEQYF	TRBV15	TRBJ2-7
CSARGGRNEKLFF	TRBV20-1	TRBJ1-4
CSVESTGDYGYTF	TRBV29-1	TRBJ1-2
CASSPSTGINQPQHF	TRBV18	TRBJ1-5
CSARPEQALYHYEQYF	TRBV20-1	TRBJ2-7
CASSYRETQYF	TRBV7-8	TRBJ2-5
CATAGTGGSEQYF	TRBV10-3	TRBJ2-7
CASRRSGRAEQYF	TRBV27	TRBJ2-7
CASRLYQGWTEAFF	TRBV12-3/TRBV12-4	TRBJ1-1
CASSYGQRNYGYTF	TRBV6-2/TRBV6-3	TRBJ1-2
CAISGDRGTGNTIYF	TRBV10-3	TRBJ1-3
CASSFGFRTLNEKLFF	TRBV7-9	TRBJ1-4
CSARRVSDTQYF	TRBV20-1	TRBJ2-3
CASRFRLNTGELFF	TRBV12-3/TRBV12-4	TRBJ2-2
CASSLPPGGVDTEAFF	TRBV6-6	TRBJ1-1
CSARAHRARYGYTF	TRBV20-1	TRBJ1-2
CATLRLAGAGETQYF	TRBV10-1	TRBJ2-5
CASSFRPGNDYGYTF	TRBV27	TRBJ1-2
CASRLAGGYTF	TRBV19	TRBJ1-2
CASSYRDTGDSYGYTF	TRBV6-2/TRBV6-3	TRBJ1-2
CASSPLDSGDPYEQYF	TRBV18	TRBJ2-7
CASSLDRVTYEQYF	TRBV7-9	TRBJ2-7
CSARRANTDTQYF	TRBV20-1	TRBJ2-3
CAGSEKGGQKGRSYGYTF	TRBV10-3	TRBJ1-2
CASSRGGGPGFSYTF	TRBV7-6	TRBJ1-2
CASSTSGSDGELFF	TRBV2	TRBJ2-2
CSARVPLGGRGDTEAFF	TRBV20-1	TRBJ1-1
CASMGLESYEQYF	TRBV2	TRBJ2-7
CASSVAVRGSDNEQFF	TRBV9	TRBJ2-1
CASSDEVGYGYTF	TRBV19	TRBJ1-2
CASSLAVFGPQHF	TRBV5-5	TRBJ1-5
CASSPATTNTEAFF	TRBV5-1	TRBJ1-1
CASLHPGSKRNGELFF	TRBV6-4	TRBJ2-2
CSVEAMTANYGYTF	TRBV29-1	TRBJ1-2
CASGVVSYEQYF	TRBV10-3	TRBJ2-7
CATLSTGVGYGYTF	TRBV10-3	TRBJ1-2
CASSTPGRTRAYGYTF	TRBV19	TRBJ1-2
CASSQDRQGATNEKLFF	TRBV14	TRBJ1-4
CASSEDLWDSPLHF	TRBV2	TRBJ1-6
CASRPTRDEQYF	TRBV7-2	TRBJ2-7
CASSRTGQGHQPQHF	TRBV5-6	TRBJ1-5
CASRVTGMVSEAFF	TRBV2	TRBJ1-1
CSARDPRGVETQYF	TRBV20-1	TRBJ2-5
CASSSWTGENEKLFF	TRBV4-3	TRBJ1-4
CASSFTGTGGNSPLHF	TRBV7-2	TRBJ1-6
CASSLTASVDQETQYF	TRBV7-3	TRBJ2-5
CSASFSNQPQHF	TRBV20-1	TRBJ1-5
CASSLRPSGSTQYF	TRBV7-8	TRBJ2-3
CSVLPAGQGARGYTF	TRBV29-1	TRBJ1-2